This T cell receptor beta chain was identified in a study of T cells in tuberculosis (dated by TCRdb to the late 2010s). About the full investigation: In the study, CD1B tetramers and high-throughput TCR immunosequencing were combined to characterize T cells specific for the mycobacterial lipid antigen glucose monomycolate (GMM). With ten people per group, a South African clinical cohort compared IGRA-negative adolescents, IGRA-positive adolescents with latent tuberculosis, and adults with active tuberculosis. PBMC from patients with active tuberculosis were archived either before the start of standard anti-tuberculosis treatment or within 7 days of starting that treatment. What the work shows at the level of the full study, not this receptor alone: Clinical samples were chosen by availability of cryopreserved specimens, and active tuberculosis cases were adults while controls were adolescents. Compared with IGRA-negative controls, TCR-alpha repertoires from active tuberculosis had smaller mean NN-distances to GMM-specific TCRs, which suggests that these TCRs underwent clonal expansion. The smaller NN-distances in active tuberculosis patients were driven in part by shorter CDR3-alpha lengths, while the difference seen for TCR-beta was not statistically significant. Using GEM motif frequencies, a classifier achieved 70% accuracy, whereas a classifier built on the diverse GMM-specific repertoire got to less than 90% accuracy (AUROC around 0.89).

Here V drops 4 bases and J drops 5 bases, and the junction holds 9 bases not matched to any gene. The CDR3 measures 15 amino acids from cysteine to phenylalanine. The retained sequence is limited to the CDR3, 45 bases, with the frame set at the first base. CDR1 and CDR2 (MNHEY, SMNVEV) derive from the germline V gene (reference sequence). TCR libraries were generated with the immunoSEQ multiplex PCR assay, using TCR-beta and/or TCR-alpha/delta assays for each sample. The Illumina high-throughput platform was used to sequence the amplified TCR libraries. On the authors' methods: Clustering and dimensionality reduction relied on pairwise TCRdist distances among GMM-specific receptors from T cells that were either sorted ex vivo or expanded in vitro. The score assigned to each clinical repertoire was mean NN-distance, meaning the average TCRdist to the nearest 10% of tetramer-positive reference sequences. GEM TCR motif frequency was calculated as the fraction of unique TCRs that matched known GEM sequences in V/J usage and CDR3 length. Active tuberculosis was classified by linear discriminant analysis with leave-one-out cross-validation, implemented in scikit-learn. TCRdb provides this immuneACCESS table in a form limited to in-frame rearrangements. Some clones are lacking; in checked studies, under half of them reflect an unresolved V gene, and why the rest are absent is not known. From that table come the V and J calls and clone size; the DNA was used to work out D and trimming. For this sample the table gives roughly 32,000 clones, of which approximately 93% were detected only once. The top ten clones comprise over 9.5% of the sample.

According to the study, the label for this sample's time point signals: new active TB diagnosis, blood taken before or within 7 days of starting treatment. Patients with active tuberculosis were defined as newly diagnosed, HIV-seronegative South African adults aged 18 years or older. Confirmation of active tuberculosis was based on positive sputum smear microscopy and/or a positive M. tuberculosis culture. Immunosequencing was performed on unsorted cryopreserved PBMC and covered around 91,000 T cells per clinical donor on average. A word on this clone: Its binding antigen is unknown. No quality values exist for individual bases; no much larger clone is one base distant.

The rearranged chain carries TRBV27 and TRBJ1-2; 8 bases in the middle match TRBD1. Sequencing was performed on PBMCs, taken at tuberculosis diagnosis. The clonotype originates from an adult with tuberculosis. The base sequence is TGTGCCAGCAGTTCGGACAGGGACCTACGGTATGGCTACACCTTC. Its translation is CASSSDRDLRYGYTF.